Listed here is a single T cell receptor (beta chain). Its antigen remains unidentified. 13 Jbeta primers and 60 Vbeta primers were used for the PCR. The table came from immunoSEQ multiplex PCR; TCRdb's copy has only in-frame clones and leaves some out. The sample comprises 150,000 to 200,000 clones, 80% of which are singletons, and roughly 14% rests with the top ten. V dropped 5 bases and J dropped 9; count of bases not matched to a gene: 4. The CDR3 totals 13 residues. CDR1 and CDR2 (germline): LNHDA, SQIVND (reference sequence). Samples came from healthy bone marrow donors. This record belongs to a study of cytomegalovirus exposure and HLA in healthy donors. Study background: A data release that came early held 80 million to 95 million unique TCRs from HLA-typed donors.

Study-level points and caveats: For most TCR beta V segments, an earlier analysis put the productive rate at about 90% or about 30% of the time. Solely CMV serostatus was available to characterize immune exposure.

This receptor was identified in a woman aged 40 to 49 in good health and CMV-seronegative. The V and J genes are TRBV19 and TRBJ1-6; TRBD1 aligns across 7 bases. Sample: PBMCs. CDR3: CASSGTVSSPLHF. CDR3 sequence (DNA): TGTGCCAGTAGTGGGACAGTCTCTTCACCCCTCCACTTT.